Reported below is one T cell receptor beta chain. This specimen comes from a study of preoperative IRX-2 immunotherapy in early breast cancer. Treatment meaning: preoperative locoregional IRX-2 cytokine immunotherapy. Patients received preoperative, locoregional IRX-2 cytokine immunotherapy in a phase Ib study. V lost 4 bases to trimming and J lost 0 bases; unmatched junction nucleotides: 2. Germline V gene sequence: CDR1 LNHDA, CDR2 SQIVND (reference sequence). The CDR3 has 14 residues. Produced via immunoSEQ multiplex PCR; TCRdb's table is partial and in-frame only. The sample includes around 57,000 clones, less than 95% of them seen just once.

The V gene is TRBV19, the J gene TRBJ2-7, with 8 bases matching TRBD2. This receptor was taken from a human donor with breast cancer. The biological material was taken from a patient treated with IRX-2 immunotherapy. The CDR3 here is CASSNGGGSYEQYF. The CDR3 DNA follows: TGTGCCAGTAGTAACGGGGGGGGCTCCTACGAGCAGTACTTC.